Listed below are T cell receptor beta chains from one sample, sequenced in a study of blood T cell repertoires in COVID-19. Sequencing was performed with immunoSEQ multiplex PCR; in TCRdb, only in-frame clones are kept and a portion is missing. The table has 75,000 to 95,000 clones, over 80% seen once. The sample consisted of peripheral blood. The receptors come from a man in his fifties or sixties with active COVID-19. The CDR3 runs from the conserved cysteine through the conserved F or W. Each record gives: V gene, clone size, D gene, J gene, CDR3 DNA, CDR3 protein. A D gene is named only where the DNA matches it firmly. Size is stated for part of the rows, as once, few or many counts, or as a class when the clone is expanded.

V: TRBV27; size: .; D: .; J: TRBJ2-5; DNA: TGTGCCAGCAGTTTATCCCATCCATTCCAAGAGACCCAGTACTTC; CDR3: CASSLSHPFQETQYF
V: TRBV19; size: .; D: TRBD1; J: TRBJ1-2; DNA: TGTGCCAGTAGTATCATGGGGATAGGGACAGGGTACAGCTACACCTTC; CDR3: CASSIMGIGTGYSYTF
V: TRBV27; size: few; D: .; J: TRBJ2-3; DNA: TGTGCCAGCAGTTCACGGACATCTGCGTATACGCAGTATTTT; CDR3: CASSSRTSAYTQYF
V: TRBV10-3; size: .; D: .; J: TRBJ1-2; DNA: TGTGCCATCAGTGAGTCGAGCGTGGAGTTAACTTATGGCTACACCTTC; CDR3: CAISESSVELTYGYTF
V: TRBV28; size: .; D: .; J: TRBJ2-2; DNA: TGTGCCAGCAGTTTGGCCCCCGGGGAGCTGTTTTTT; CDR3: CASSLAPGELFF
V: TRBV11-3; size: .; D: TRBD1; J: TRBJ2-7; DNA: TGTGCCAGCAGCCTCGGGACAGTGAGCTCCTACGAGCAGTACTTC; CDR3: CASSLGTVSSYEQYF
V: TRBV30; size: .; D: TRBD1; J: TRBJ1-2; DNA: TGTGCCTACCCAGACAGGGGAAGTGGCTACACCTTC; CDR3: CAYPDRGSGYTF
V: TRBV28; size: .; D: TRBD1; J: TRBJ1-5; DNA: TGTGCCAGCAGTTTAAAGGAGAATATGGGACAGGTAAAGGATAGCAATCAGCCCCAGCATTTT; CDR3: CASSLKENMGQVKDSNQPQHF
V: TRBV7-6; size: .; D: TRBD2; J: TRBJ2-1; DNA: TGTGCCAGCAGCTCTAGAGCGGGGGCCTCCTACAATGAGCAGTTCTTC; CDR3: CASSSRAGASYNEQFF
V: TRBV21-1; size: few; D: .; J: TRBJ2-1; DNA: TGTGCCGGGGACACCCTCACTAGCGAGAGATACAATGAGCAGTTCTTC; CDR3: CAGDTLTSERYNEQFF
V: TRBV19; size: .; D: .; J: TRBJ1-2; DNA: TGTGCCAGTAGTACAGCCTGGGGGCTGCCCTTGGACTATGGCTACACCTTC; CDR3: CASSTAWGLPLDYGYTF
V: TRBV7-2; size: .; D: TRBD1; J: TRBJ1-2; DNA: TGTGCCAGCAGCCGGGACAGGGAGGAGAATGGCTACACCTTC; CDR3: CASSRDREENGYTF
V: TRBV19; size: .; D: .; J: TRBJ2-1; DNA: TGTGCCAGTAGTTGGGCCGTGAGCTCCTACAATGAGCAGTTCTTC; CDR3: CASSWAVSSYNEQFF
V: TRBV14; size: .; D: .; J: TRBJ2-7; DNA: TGTGCCAGCAGCCCACTCTCCCCCCAGCGGATGGAGCCCTACGAGCAGTACTTC; CDR3: CASSPLSPQRMEPYEQYF
V: TRBV5-1; size: .; D: .; J: TRBJ1-1; DNA: TGCGCCAGCAGCCCAAGGACCCCAGGGACTGAAGCTTTCTTT; CDR3: CASSPRTPGTEAFF
V: TRBV10-2; size: .; D: TRBD1; J: TRBJ2-2; DNA: TGCGCCAGCAGTGCGGGGGACAGGGGGCGCATCGGGGAGCTGTTTTTT; CDR3: CASSAGDRGRIGELFF
V: TRBV6-6; size: .; D: TRBD1; J: TRBJ1-1; DNA: TGTGCCAGCAGTCTCAATGGGGACAGGGAGTACGGCACTGAAGCTTTCTTT; CDR3: CASSLNGDREYGTEAFF
V: TRBV4-3; size: .; D: TRBD1; J: TRBJ1-2; DNA: TGCGCCAGCAGCCCCGAGACAGGGAGGTCCTATGGCTACACCTTC; CDR3: CASSPETGRSYGYTF
V: TRBV21-1; size: .; D: .; J: TRBJ2-1; DNA: TGTGCCAGCAGCAAAGATAAGGCGAGGGGAGGCTACAATGAGCAGTTCTTC; CDR3: CASSKDKARGGYNEQFF
V: TRBV7-2; size: .; D: TRBD2; J: TRBJ2-7; DNA: TGTGCCAGCAGCTTACGGACTAGCAAGAGGGAGCAGTACTTC; CDR3: CASSLRTSKREQYF
V: TRBV28; size: .; D: .; J: TRBJ2-5; DNA: TGTGCCAGCAGTAGCGATTCAAAGACCCAGTACTTC; CDR3: CASSSDSKTQYF
V: TRBV3-1/TRBV3-2; size: .; D: .; J: TRBJ1-1; DNA: TGTGCCAGCAGAGGGGGTACTGAAGCTTTCTTT; CDR3: CASRGGTEAFF
V: TRBV5-1; size: .; D: .; J: TRBJ2-3; DNA: TGCGCCAGCAGCTTGGCCTCGCAGCGCACTAGCACAGATACGCAGTATTTT; CDR3: CASSLASQRTSTDTQYF
V: TRBV28; size: .; D: TRBD1; J: TRBJ2-7; DNA: TGTGCCAGCAGTTTAAGGTCGGACAGGGGTTACGAGCAGTACTTC; CDR3: CASSLRSDRGYEQYF
V: TRBV11-3; size: .; D: .; J: TRBJ1-2; DNA: TGTGCCAGCAGCTTAGGACAATATGGCTACACCTTC; CDR3: CASSLGQYGYTF
V: TRBV21-1; size: .; D: .; J: TRBJ2-3; DNA: TGTGCCAGCAGCAAAGCGCTGGGCAATACGGGCACAGATACGCAGTATTTT; CDR3: CASSKALGNTGTDTQYF
V: TRBV27; size: .; D: TRBD1; J: TRBJ1-1; DNA: TGTGCCAGCAGTCTCCCGGACAGGGGGCTACAGGCTTTCTTT; CDR3: CASSLPDRGLQAFF
V: TRBV29-1; size: .; D: .; J: TRBJ2-2; DNA: TGCAGCGTCGACGAACAGGGGAACACCGGGGAGCTGTTTTTT; CDR3: CSVDEQGNTGELFF
V: TRBV4-3; size: .; D: TRBD1; J: TRBJ2-7; DNA: TGCGCCAGCAGCCAAGGGGACAGGGTCTCCGAGCAGTACTTC; CDR3: CASSQGDRVSEQYF
V: TRBV5-1; size: .; D: TRBD1; J: TRBJ1-3; DNA: TGCGCCAGCAGCTTGGAGGACAGGGTAGAAAACACCATATATTTT; CDR3: CASSLEDRVENTIYF
V: TRBV5-1; size: .; D: TRBD2; J: TRBJ2-5; DNA: TGCGCCAGCGCCTGGAAGGGAGGGGACCAAGAGACCCAGTACTTC; CDR3: CASAWKGGDQETQYF
V: TRBV5-1; size: .; D: .; J: TRBJ1-1; DNA: TGCGCCACCTCTATGGGGGCCCTCACTGAAGCTTTCTTT; CDR3: CATSMGALTEAFF
V: TRBV6-2/TRBV6-3; size: once; D: TRBD2; J: TRBJ2-1; DNA: TGTGCCAGCAGCCCCGGGACTAGCGGGGGCCTTAACTCCTACAATGAGCAGTTCTTC; CDR3: CASSPGTSGGLNSYNEQFF
V: TRBV6-1; size: .; D: .; J: TRBJ2-1; DNA: TGTGCCAGCAGTGAAAGGGCAGGGTCCCACCAGTTCTTC; CDR3: CASSERAGSHQFF
V: TRBV6-6; size: .; D: TRBD1; J: TRBJ2-7; DNA: TGTGCCAGCACCCGGGACAGCTACCGGTACGAGCAGTACTTC; CDR3: CASTRDSYRYEQYF
V: TRBV28; size: .; D: TRBD1; J: TRBJ1-1; DNA: TGTGCCAGCAGTTCCTCGACAGGGGTCACTGAAGCTTTCTTT; CDR3: CASSSSTGVTEAFF
V: TRBV4-3; size: .; D: TRBD2; J: TRBJ2-1; DNA: TGCGCCAGCAGCCAGCTTGGGGCGGGAGATGAGCAGTTCTTC; CDR3: CASSQLGAGDEQFF
V: TRBV29-1; size: .; D: .; J: TRBJ1-2; DNA: TGCAGCGTCGAGGGAACTAACTATGGCTACACCTTC; CDR3: CSVEGTNYGYTF
V: TRBV19; size: .; D: TRBD2; J: TRBJ2-2; DNA: TGTGCCAGTGGACTAGCGGGGATTAACACCGGGGAGCTGTTTTTT; CDR3: CASGLAGINTGELFF
V: TRBV6-5; size: .; D: .; J: TRBJ1-6; DNA: TGTGCCAGCAGTTACTCGACGGGGAGTCATTTACCCCTCCACTTT; CDR3: CASSYSTGSHLPLHF
V: TRBV28; size: once; D: .; J: TRBJ2-3; DNA: TGTGCCAGTTGGACAGTTTCTTCTAGCACAGATACGCAGTATTTT; CDR3: CASWTVSSSTDTQYF
V: TRBV19; size: .; D: .; J: TRBJ2-1; DNA: TGTGCCAGTAGTTTTGGACGGGGCAATGAGCAGTTCTTC; CDR3: CASSFGRGNEQFF
V: TRBV28; size: .; D: .; J: TRBJ2-5; DNA: TGTGCCAGCAGCAAGACAGGGAGGGAGACCCAGTACTTC; CDR3: CASSKTGRETQYF
V: TRBV6-5; size: .; D: .; J: TRBJ1-2; DNA: TGTGCCAGCAGGGCCCTACTCGAGGATGGCTACACCTTC; CDR3: CASRALLEDGYTF
V: TRBV19; size: .; D: .; J: TRBJ1-6; DNA: TGTGCCAGTAGTATAGTCGGCAGGCTGGATTCACCCCTCCACTTT; CDR3: CASSIVGRLDSPLHF